These 15 T cell receptor beta chains were all obtained from the same sample, sequenced in a study of regulatory T cells in long-lasting Graves disease. Time point reported: persistent/refractory GD, antithyroid drugs over 5 years with positive TRAb. Scientists built the TCR library using RNA that was extracted from PBMCs. Libraries of TCR beta came from iRepertoire HTBI primers plus Arm-PCR of CDR3 regions. TCRdb passed the multiplex PCR reads through MiXCR, listing each CDR3 protein once. The table lists 430,000 or so distinct CDR3 sequences, over 20% of them singletons. The sample was peripheral blood mononuclear cells (PBMCs), taken when the disease was refractory, from a patient treated with antithyroid drugs. These receptors all come from a female donor with Graves disease.

This chain connects TRBV12-3 or TRBV12-4 to TRBJ2-1; 10 bases are shared with TRBD2. V gave up 6 bases and J gave up 8 bases; unmatched junction bases: 13. CDR3 length: 16 amino acids. CDR3 region: CASSQVTAGGPDEQFF. Written as DNA, the CDR3 is TGTGCCAGCAGCCAAGTTACAGCGGGAGGGCCCGATGAGCAGTTCTTC.

Many counts were recorded for this clonotype. The rearrangement joins TRBV28 to TRBJ1-4, with a weak D call TRBD1 (5 bases). CDR1 is MDHEN, CDR2 SYDVKM, per germline. V lost 6 bases to trimming and J lost 7 bases, with 15 bases between them. CDR3 size: 14 residues. The CDR3 here is CASSLLPGGEKLFF. The CDR3 DNA reads as TGTGCCAGCAGCTTGTTGCCTGGGGGTGAAAAACTGTTTTTT.

This rearrangement joins TRBV12-3 or TRBV12-4 to TRBJ1-2; D perhaps matches TRBD1 (6 bases). V dropped 10 bases and J dropped 10 bases, with 22 bases sitting between them. The length of the CDR3 is 13 residues. The CDR3 is CAIRLRGRSAYTF. As DNA, the CDR3 is TGTGCCATCCGACTTCGGGGGCGCAGTGCCTACACCTTC.

This sequence joins TRBV28 and TRBJ2-7; tentatively, D is TRBD1 or TRBD2 (5 bases each). This CDR3 is 15 amino acids long. Trimming pared 6 bases from V and 8 bases from J, leaving 23 bases between. Germline CDR1 is MDHEN and CDR2 is SYDVKM. This CDR3 is CASRDLDASGTKQYF. DNA for the CDR3: TGTGCCAGCAGGGACCTGGATGCTAGTGGGACCAAGCAGTACTTC.

In its sample, this clonotype was seen a few times. The V and J genes are TRBV15 and TRBJ1-5; D gene ambiguous. From germline, CDR1 is LNHNV and CDR2 YYDKDF (reference sequence). Between the trimmed V and J ends, which lost 1 base and 6 bases, there was a span of 10 bases. The CDR3 is 14 residues long. CDR3 region: CATSRVGYSQPQHF. The CDR3 coding sequence is TGTGCCACCAGCAGAGTCGGTTATAGTCAGCCCCAGCATTTT.

A few counts support this clonotype. The chain is built from TRBV7-8 and TRBJ1-5; D remains unclear. V lost 1 base to trimming and J lost 3 bases, with 7 bases between them. CDR1 and CDR2 from the germline V gene are SGHVS and FQNEAQ. This CDR3 region has 14 residues. The CDR3 loop reads CASSLVAFNQPQHF. Here the CDR3 DNA reads TGTGCCAGCAGCTTAGTTGCATTCAATCAGCCCCAGCATTTT.

This chain links TRBV29-1 with TRBJ1-4; the match to TRBD1 covers 8 bases. Germline values: CDR1 SQVTM, CDR2 ANQGSEA. The CDR3 is made up of 12 amino acids. Trimming at V came to 4 bases and at J to 6 bases, leaving 1 base not matched to a gene. The CDR3 DNA reads TGCAGCGTTGCAGGGGGCGATGAAAAACTGTTTTTT. Translating it yields CSVAGGDEKLFF.

This chain links TRBV12-3 or TRBV12-4 with TRBJ2-3; 8 bases line up with TRBD2. The CDR3 extends over 12 amino acids. V was clipped by 6 bases and J by 5 bases; unmatched bases: 1. The CDR3 nucleotides are TGTGCCAGCAGGACTAGCGTAGATACGCAGTATTTT. This encodes CASRTSVDTQYF.

In its sample, this clonotype was seen many times. V usage is TRBV2 and J usage is TRBJ1-2; the D gene is possibly TRBD1 (5 bases). Looked up from germline, CDR1 is SNHLY and CDR2 is FYNNEI. V lost 10 bases and J 2 bases, leaving 11 bases between the germline ends. This CDR3 contains 12 residues. CDR3 in amino acids: CAKEGRNYGYTF. The DNA for the CDR3 is TGTGCCAAAGAGGGACGAAACTATGGCTACACCTTC.

This chain connects TRBV2 to TRBJ2-1, with D uncertain. V gave up 4 bases and J gave up 12 bases, with 10 bases separating them. Germline CDR1 and CDR2: SNHLY and FYNNEI. The CDR3 covers 11 residues. The chain's CDR3 is CASSGSPVQFF. CDR3 nucleotide sequence: TGTGCCAGCAGTGGGTCTCCGGTGCAGTTCTTC.

The table lists this clonotype with many counts. V usage is TRBV6-5 and J usage is TRBJ1-2; possible D gene TRBD1, 5 bases. Trimming took 3 bases from V and 7 from J, leaving 12 bases between them. There are 13 residues in the CDR3. Per the germline V gene, CDR1 is MNHEY and CDR2 is SVGAGI. CDR3: CASSYGRDSGYTF. The CDR3 region has the DNA TGTGCCAGCAGTTATGGCAGGGATAGTGGCTACACCTTC.

As regards this clonotype: Being one base from a much bigger clone, this may be a read error. This chain joins TRBV2 and TRBJ2-7; 8 nucleotides align to TRBD2. The germline gives CDR1 SNHLY, CDR2 FYNNEI. The CDR3 contains 15 residues. The V gene end was trimmed by 4 bases and the J gene end by 5 bases; junction bases not matched to a gene: 10. CDR3 DNA: TGTGCCAGCAGTGTTTTTGCGGGAGGAACCCACGAGCAGTACTTC. Translated: CASSVFAGGTHEQYF. The full variable domain, its missing parts supplied by reference TRBV2 and TRBJ2-7, is EPEVTQTPSHQVTQMGQEVILRCVPISNHLYFYWYRQILGQKVEFLVSFYNNEISEKSEIFDDQFSVERPDGSNFTLKIRSTKLEDSAMYFCASSVFAGGTHEQYFGPGTRLTVT.

The chain is built from TRBV12-3 or TRBV12-4 and TRBJ2-7; D could derive from TRBD1 or TRBD2 (5 bases each). V was pared by 3 bases and J by 7 bases, with 22 bases between. This CDR3 region has 16 residues. CDR3 sequence reads: CASSFGTGTLWGEQYF. CDR3 nucleotides: TGTGCCAGCAGTTTTGGGACCGGGACGCTTTGGGGAGAGCAGTACTTC.

This clonotype was detected many times. V gene TRBV7-2 combines with J gene TRBJ1-1, with a possible D match to TRBD1 (5 bases). The CDR3 runs 13 residues. CDR1 is SGHTA and CDR2 is FQGNSA in the germline V gene. Trimming removed 5 bases at V and 5 bases at J, with 12 bases between. CDR3 sequence reads: CASSGARGTEAFF. The CDR3 DNA sequence: TGTGCCAGCAGCGGAGCCCGGGGGACTGAAGCTTTCTTT.

The chain couples TRBV24-1 to TRBJ1-2; D unresolved. Germline V gene data show CDR1 as KGHDR and CDR2 as SFDVKD. This CDR3 contains 14 residues. V was cut by 3 bases and J by 4 bases, with 11 bases left in between. The CDR3 DNA sequence: TGTGCCACCAGTGATCCGGGCCTAGGCTATGGCTACACCTTC. As protein: CATSDPGLGYGYTF.